This T cell receptor beta chain was captured in a study of blood T cell repertoires in COVID-19. The wider study: T cells, B-cell-depleted T cells, or PBMCs provided the cDNA or gDNA that served as material.

Trimming shortened V by 1 base and J by 3 bases, and 15 bases separated the two germline ends. This CDR3 has 16 residues. Germline CDR1 reads MNHNS; CDR2 reads SASEGT. In the original processing: Amplifying reference gene primers gave estimates of nucleated cell counts. Libraries were prepared by immunoSEQ multiplex PCR; TCRdb keeps only in-frame clonotypes and omits some of them. That table is the source of V, J and clone size, and D and trimming were worked out from the DNA. The sample consists of around 100,000 clones, roughly 84% of them appearing once. The sample comprised peripheral blood. The sequence was obtained from a man aged 35 to 55 with acute or convalescent COVID-19. The chain uses TRBV6-1 and TRBJ1-1; D unresolved. The CDR3 DNA follows: TGTGCCAGCAGTGAAGGGCGACGAGGCGGATACACTGAAGCTTTCTTT. It translates to CASSEGRRGGYTEAFF.